This entry is about one TCR beta chain. The CDR3 has 13 residues. Germline assignment: CDR1 SEHNR and CDR2 FQNEAQ (reference sequence). The V and J ends lost 2 bases and 5 bases, in that order; junction bases with no gene match: 1. These data come from a study of shared clonotypes between healthy human individuals. Libraries were prepared by immunoSEQ multiplex PCR; TCRdb keeps only in-frame clonotypes and omits some of them. The sample has about a million clones, around 80% seen once. This TCR was sampled from a man younger than 35 in good health. Sequences were obtained from memory CD4+ T cells sorted from blood. Subset described: CD45RA-negative fraction. The chain combines TRBV7-9 with TRBJ1-2; 8 bases align to TRBD1. The CDR3 DNA reads TGTGCCAGCAGCTTAACAGGGGGGTATGGCTACACCTTC. Translated: CASSLTGGYGYTF.